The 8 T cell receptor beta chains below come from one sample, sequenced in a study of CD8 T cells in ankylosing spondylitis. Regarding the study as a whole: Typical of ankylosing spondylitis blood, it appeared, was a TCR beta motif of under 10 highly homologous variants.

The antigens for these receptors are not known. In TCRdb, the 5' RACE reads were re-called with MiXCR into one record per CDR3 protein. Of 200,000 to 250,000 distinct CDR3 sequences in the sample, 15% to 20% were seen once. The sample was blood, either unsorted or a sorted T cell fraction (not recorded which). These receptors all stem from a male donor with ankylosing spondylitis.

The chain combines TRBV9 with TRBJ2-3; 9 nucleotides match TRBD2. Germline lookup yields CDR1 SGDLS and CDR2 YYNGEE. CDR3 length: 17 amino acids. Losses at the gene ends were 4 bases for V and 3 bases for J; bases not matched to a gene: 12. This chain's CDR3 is CASSRQGGGGGTDTQYF. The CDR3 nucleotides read TGTGCCAGCAGCCGCCAAGGGGGCGGGGGGGGGACAGATACGCAGTATTTT.

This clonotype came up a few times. DNA of the CDR3: TGTGCCAGCAGCACGCCGGGACAGGGGAACTATGGCTACACCTTC. It is translated as CASSTPGQGNYGYTF. V is TRBV11-2 and J is TRBJ1-2, with 10 bases that match TRBD1. The length of the CDR3 is 15 residues. Germline-derived CDR1 and CDR2 are SGHAT and FQNNGV. J lost 2 bases, V lost 5 bases, and 5 bases had no gene match.

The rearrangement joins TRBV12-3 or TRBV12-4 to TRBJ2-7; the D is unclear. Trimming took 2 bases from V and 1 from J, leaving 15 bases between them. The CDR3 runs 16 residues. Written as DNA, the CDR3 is TGTGCCAGCAGTTTATATGGTCAGACCCATTCCTACGAGCAGTACTTC. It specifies CASSLYGQTHSYEQYF.

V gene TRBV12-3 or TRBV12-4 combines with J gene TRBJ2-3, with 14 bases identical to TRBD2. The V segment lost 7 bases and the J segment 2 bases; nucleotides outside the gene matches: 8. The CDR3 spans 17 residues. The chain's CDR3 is CASTPGLAGDDTDTQYF. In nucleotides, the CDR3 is TGTGCCAGCACGCCGGGACTAGCGGGGGATGACACAGATACGCAGTATTTT.

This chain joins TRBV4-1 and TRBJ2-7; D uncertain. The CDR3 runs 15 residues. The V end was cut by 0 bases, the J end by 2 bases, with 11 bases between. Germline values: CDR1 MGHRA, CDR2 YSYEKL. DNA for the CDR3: TGCGCCAGCAGCCAAGAACTCCAGGAGACCTACGAGCAGTACTTC. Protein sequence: CASSQELQETYEQYF.

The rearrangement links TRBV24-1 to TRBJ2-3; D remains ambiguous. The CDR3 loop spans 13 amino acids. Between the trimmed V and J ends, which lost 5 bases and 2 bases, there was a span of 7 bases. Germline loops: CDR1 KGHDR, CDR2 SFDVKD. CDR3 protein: CATSGLPTDTQYF. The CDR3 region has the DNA TGTGCCACCAGTGGTTTACCCACAGATACGCAGTATTTT.

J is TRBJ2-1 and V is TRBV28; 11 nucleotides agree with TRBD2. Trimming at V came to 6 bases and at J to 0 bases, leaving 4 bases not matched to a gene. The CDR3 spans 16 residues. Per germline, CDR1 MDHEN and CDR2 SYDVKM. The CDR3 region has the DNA TGTGCCAGCAGACCCACTAGCGGGAGCTCCTACAATGAGCAGTTCTTC. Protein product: CASRPTSGSSYNEQFF. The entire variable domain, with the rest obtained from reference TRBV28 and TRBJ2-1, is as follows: DVKVTQSSRYLVKRTGEKVFLECVQDMDHENMFWYRQDPGLGLRLIYFSYDVKMKEKGDIPEGYSVSREKKERFSLILESASTNQTSMYLCASRPTSGSSYNEQFFGPGTRLTVL.

In nucleotides, the CDR3 is TGTGCCAGCAGCCTATATAACTTGAACACTGAAGCTTTCTTT. Residues: CASSLYNLNTEAFF. This rearrangement joins TRBV14 to TRBJ1-1; D gene uncertain. Trimming pared 4 bases from V and 0 bases from J, leaving 9 bases between. The CDR3 covers 14 residues. The germline V gene has CDR1 SGHDN and CDR2 FVKESK.